This T cell receptor (beta chain) was sequenced for a study of blood T cell repertoires in COVID-19. The wider study: Samples came from the United States, Italy and Spain, spanning acute and convalescent COVID-19.

Original processing notes: Quantification of nucleated cells was approximated via reference gene primer amplification. The method was immunoSEQ multiplex PCR; TCRdb's version includes in-frame clones alone and lacks a portion of them. D and trimming come from the DNA, and the V and J calls and clone size come from that table. The data show about 49,000 clones, with approximately 91% seen just once and 2.5% to 3.5% held by the top ten. CDR1 MDHEN and CDR2 SYDVKM come from the germline V gene. The CDR3 runs to 11 residues. Trimming took off 3 bases at V and 3 bases at J, with 3 bases between the two ends.

The genes are TRBV28 and TRBJ2-7; D ambiguous. The sample was peripheral blood. The source is a human donor in a cohort sampled during active COVID-19. The CDR3 bases are TGTGCCAGCAGTTTCGGCTACGAGCAGTACTTC. Its translation is CASSFGYEQYF.